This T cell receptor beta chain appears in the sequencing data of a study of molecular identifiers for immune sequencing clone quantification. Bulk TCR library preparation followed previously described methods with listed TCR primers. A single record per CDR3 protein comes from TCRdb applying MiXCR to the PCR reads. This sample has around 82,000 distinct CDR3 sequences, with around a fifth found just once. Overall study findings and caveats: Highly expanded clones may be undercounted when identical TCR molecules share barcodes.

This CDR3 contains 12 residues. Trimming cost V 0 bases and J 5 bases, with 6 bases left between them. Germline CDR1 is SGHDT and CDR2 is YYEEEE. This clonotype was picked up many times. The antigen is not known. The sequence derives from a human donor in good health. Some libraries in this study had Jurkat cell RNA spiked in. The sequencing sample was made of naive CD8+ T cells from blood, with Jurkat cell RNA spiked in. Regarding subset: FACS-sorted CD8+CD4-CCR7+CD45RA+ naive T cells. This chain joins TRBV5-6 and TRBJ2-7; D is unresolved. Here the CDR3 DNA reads TGTGCCAGCAGCTTGGCAGGTGACGAGCAGTACTTC. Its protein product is CASSLAGDEQYF. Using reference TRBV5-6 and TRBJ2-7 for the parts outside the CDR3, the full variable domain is DAGVTQSPTHLIKTRGQQVTLRCSPKSGHDTVSWYQQALGQGPQFIFQYYEEEERQRGNFPDRFSGHQFPNYSSELNVNALLLGDSALYLCASSLAGDEQYFGPGTRLTVT.